One and the same sample provided the 11 T cell receptor beta chains below, sequenced in a study of blood T cell repertoires in COVID-19. TCRdb's copy holds only in-frame clones and misses some; the assay was immunoSEQ multiplex PCR. The data hold about 240,000 clones, with approximately 85% observed a single time. Specimen: peripheral blood. The receptors originated from a man aged 80 or over with acute or convalescent COVID-19.

This clone has more than one count but fewer than ten. The gene calls are TRBV18 and TRBJ1-1, with 7 nucleotides matching TRBD1. Germline CDR1 KGHSH, CDR2 LQKENI. The CDR3 is made up of 14 amino acids. V lost 2 bases, J lost 6 bases, and 6 bases stayed unmatched. CDR3 coding DNA: TGTGCCAGCTCACCAAGGGCAGGGGGGTCTGAAGCTTTCTTT. Protein: CASSPRAGGSEAFF.

This chain uses TRBV2 with TRBJ1-4; 7 bases map to TRBD1. Trimming cost V 6 bases and J 3 bases; bases outside gene matches: 7. CDR1 is SNHLY and CDR2 is FYNNEI in the germline V gene. CDR3 length equals 15 residues. For the CDR3, the DNA is TGTGCCAGCAGGCTCCTGGGACAGCCTAATGAAAAACTGTTTTTT. Translated, it gives CASRLLGQPNEKLFF.

CDR3 protein: CASRASGGSTEAFF. The CDR3, as DNA: TGTGCCAGCAGGGCCTCAGGGGGAAGTACTGAAGCTTTCTTT. The J gene is TRBJ1-1, the V gene TRBV3-1 (or the pseudogene TRBV3-2); 7 bases are a match to TRBD1. The germline gives CDR1 LGHDT, CDR2 YNNKEL (reference sequence). The V segment lost 6 bases and the J segment 5 bases; nucleotides outside the gene matches: 9. This CDR3 has 14 residues.

The chain combines TRBV7-2 with TRBJ2-7; 10 nucleotides line up with TRBD1. This CDR3 has 15 amino acids. Germline V gene data show CDR1 as SGHTA and CDR2 as FQGNSA. V dropped 6 bases and J dropped 6; count of bases not matched to a gene: 11. The CDR3 loop is CASRPGTGVRGEQYF. The CDR3 region has the DNA TGTGCCAGCAGACCCGGGACAGGGGTTCGAGGCGAGCAGTACTTC.

The chain joins TRBV19 to TRBJ2-2, with 10 bases lining up with TRBD1. Germline CDR1 is LNHDA and CDR2 is SQIVND (reference sequence). This CDR3 comprises 15 residues. The V segment lost 6 bases and the J segment 4 bases; nucleotides outside the gene matches: 5. In DNA form, the CDR3 reads TGTGCCAGTAGGGTAGGACAGGGGGGCACCGGGGAGCTGTTTTTT. The encoded protein is CASRVGQGGTGELFF.

DNA of the CDR3: TGTGCCAGCAGTGAAGTCCCGACAGGCACAAGGGCCCAGCATTTT. It is translated as CASSEVPTGTRAQHF. The chain is built from TRBV6-1 and TRBJ1-5, with D possibly matching TRBD1 (6 bases). The CDR3 covers 15 residues. Germline V gives CDR1 MNHNS, CDR2 SASEGT. Trimming took 1 base from V and 11 from J, leaving 18 bases between them.

V usage is TRBV19 and J usage is TRBJ1-2; 8 bases are shared with TRBD1. Trimming took 10 bases from V and 4 from J; bases not matched to a gene: 8. The CDR3 length is 13 residues. CDR1 is LNHDA, CDR2 SQIVND, per germline (reference sequence). CDR3 nucleotide sequence: TGTGCCACCACGGACAGGGATTCCTATGGCTACACCTTC. Its translation is CATTDRDSYGYTF.

The chain carries TRBV28 and TRBJ1-5, with no clear D. Germline CDR1 and CDR2: MDHEN and SYDVKM. The CDR3 totals 15 residues. V lost 2 bases and J lost 5, with 13 bases in between. CDR3 coding DNA: TGTGCCAGCAGTTTAATCCGACTGAGGTATCAGCCCCAGCATTTT. Protein product: CASSLIRLRYQPQHF.

V usage is TRBV4-2 and J usage is TRBJ2-7, with 14 bases that match TRBD2. The CDR3 has 18 amino acids. CDR1 is LGHNA, CDR2 YNFKEQ, per germline. After removal of 0 bases from V and 3 bases from J, the junction contained 7 bases not matched to a gene. CDR3 bases: TGTGCCAGCAGCCAAGATCTCCTCGGACTAGCGGGGGGCTACGAGCAGTACTTC. Amino acid sequence: CASSQDLLGLAGGYEQYF.

The count of this clone is one. This rearrangement joins TRBV5-1 to TRBJ2-2; 8 nucleotides align to TRBD2. The germline V gene has CDR1 SGHRS and CDR2 YFSETQ. The CDR3 contains 15 residues. Trimming took 4 bases from V and 6 from J; bases not matched to a gene: 8. CDR3 DNA: TGCGCCAGCAGCCCCGACTCGGGGGGGGCCGGGGAGCTGTTTTTT. Amino acid sequence: CASSPDSGGAGELFF.

V gene TRBV28 combines with J gene TRBJ1-5, with a weak D call TRBD1 (6 bases). Germline V lookup: CDR1 MDHEN, CDR2 SYDVKM. The ends were cut back, 8 bases at V and 6 bases at J, with 17 bases in the middle. There are 14 residues in the CDR3. The CDR3 bases are TGTGCCAGCCTCCCACCGGGGGGCGGTCAGCCCCAGCATTTT. It yields the protein CASLPPGGGQPQHF.